This is a list of T cell receptor beta chains from one sample in a study of T cells expressing NK-cell markers. Each CDR3 protein gets one entry in TCRdb, which reprocessed the 5' RACE reads and gives no DNA. The listing records over 150,000 distinct CDR3 sequences. The specimen was blood T cells: a sorted CD56 or NKG2C T cell subset, CD4+ or CD8+ T cells, or bulk PBMC T cells (not recorded which). The receptors here all came from a man aged 18-75 years in good health. Both conserved end residues are part of each CDR3.

>TRBV7-8|TRBJ1-2|15
CASSLVGTGNYGYTF
>TRBV12-3/TRBV12-4|TRBJ2-1|14
CASSSLRGGSEQFF
>TRBV6-1|TRBJ2-1|14
CASNPGTGRNEQFF
>TRBV7-6|TRBJ2-2|16
CASSLRKGPDTGELFF
>TRBV9|TRBJ1-2|15
CASSVAPGGSYGYTF
>TRBV6-1|TRBJ1-5|14
CASSERRANQPQHF
>TRBV29-1|TRBJ1-5|13
CSVQGEGNQPQHF
>TRBV3-1|TRBJ2-1|16
CASSQDPGESYNEQFF
>TRBV11-2|TRBJ1-2|15
CASSFGGQGSVGYTF
>TRBV20-1|TRBJ2-3|15
CSARDILAGRDTQYF
>TRBV19|TRBJ2-7|15
CASSLVAGRKNEQYF
>TRBV19|TRBJ2-1|17
CASSILGLAGGRNEQFF
>TRBV27|TRBJ1-3|15
CASSPGTYSGNTIYF
>TRBV7-9|TRBJ2-2|14
CASSLPRGAGELFF
>TRBV5-5|TRBJ2-7|16
CASSATPGSSSYEQYF
>TRBV12-3/TRBV12-4|TRBJ2-7|15
CASSNPREGTYEQYF
>TRBV2|TRBJ2-7|11
CASSEAGVEYF
>TRBV29-1|TRBJ2-2|16
CSVVGRGHRDTGELFF
>TRBV2|TRBJ2-5|13
CASSGQGVETQYF
>TRBV27|TRBJ1-2|13
CASRATGWDGYTF
>TRBV7-8|TRBJ2-3|13
CASSQGGTDTQYF
>TRBV10-3|TRBJ1-2|14
CAISESPVNYGYTF
>TRBV6-4|TRBJ2-1|16
CASSDSGTSGATEQFF
>TRBV12-3/TRBV12-4|TRBJ2-7|13
CASSLSDGLEQYF
>TRBV10-2|TRBJ2-7|16
CASKGRLTTTPYEQYF
>TRBV11-3|TRBJ2-1|17
CASSLTAGGALYNEQFF
>TRBV21-1|TRBJ2-1|14
CASPGDRVGNEQFF
>TRBV28|TRBJ1-3|18
CASSLYIWGELSGNTIYF
>TRBV9|TRBJ2-7|14
CASSAETASHEQYF
>TRBV27|TRBJ1-4|16
CASSALETGVNEKLFF
>TRBV7-8|TRBJ2-7|14
CASTRGSASYEQYF
>TRBV9|TRBJ1-3|14
CASSSRGSGNTIYF
>TRBV28|TRBJ2-2|15
CASSFGDSNTGELFF
>TRBV5-1|TRBJ2-5|15
CASSLGAGRGETQYF
>TRBV20-1|TRBJ2-3|17
CSARDNSIAVSTDTQYF
>TRBV27|TRBJ2-2|15
CASSEPGSGAGELFF
>TRBV12-1|TRBJ2-4|16
CASRFPTGSQKNIQYF
>TRBV27|TRBJ1-2|13
CASSPGQIYGYTF
>TRBV6-1|TRBJ2-7|13
CASGDTYSYEQYF
>TRBV20-1|TRBJ2-7|15
CSAFTRTGSPYEQYF
>TRBV6-5|TRBJ2-7|12
CASSLSFYEQYF